The 12 T cell receptor beta chains given below trace back to one sample, sequenced in a study of blood T cells in healthy people across ages. A second PCR, run for roughly 7 to 12 cycles, used a sample-barcoded 5' primer plus a J-beta primer mix. Via MiXCR, TCRdb re-called the 5' RACE reads, giving one row per CDR3 protein. This table has roughly 1.4 million distinct CDR3 sequences, roughly 60% appearing once. Sequenced material: blood. These receptor sequences come from a man in his late teens or twenties in good health.

The rearrangement joins TRBV20-1 to TRBJ2-4; 7 bases align to TRBD1. The last part of the DNA fits TRBJ2-7 better; the J call may be wrong. This CDR3 has 15 amino acids. From germline, CDR1 is DFQATT and CDR2 SNEGSKA (reference sequence). For the CDR3, the DNA is TGCAGTGCTAGAGATGGGCAGGGGGATCGTGGCGAGCAGTACTTC. It translates to CSARDGQGDRGEQYF.

The rearrangement links TRBV15 to TRBJ1-4, with D perhaps matching TRBD1 (6 bases). The germline CDR1 and CDR2 sequences are LNHNV and YYDKDF (reference sequence). Deletions cut 5 bases from V and 0 bases from J, with 16 bases between. The CDR3 length is 17 residues. CDR3 coding DNA: TGTGCCACCAGCGGATTCTCAGGGGATGCAACTAATGAAAAACTGTTTTTT. Translating gives CATSGFSGDATNEKLFF.

The CDR3 loop is CASSPRRANIQYF. CDR3 coding DNA: TGTGCCAGCAGCCCCAGGCGGGCAAACATTCAGTACTTC. The V call is TRBV6-5, the J call TRBJ2-7; maybe TRBD2 (5 bases). The DNA matches TRBJ2-4 better at its end, which makes the J call doubtful. CDR1 is MNHEY, CDR2 SVGAGI, per germline. The CDR3 spans 13 residues.

The chain combines TRBV12-3 or TRBV12-4 with TRBJ2-3, with TRBD2 identical over 8 bases. V was pared by 2 bases and J by 5 bases, with 9 bases of the junction left unmatched. This CDR3 contains 16 residues. In DNA form, the CDR3 reads TGTGCCAGCAGTTTAACTAGCGGTACGGGGGGAGATACGCAGTATTTT. Protein: CASSLTSGTGGDTQYF.

The chain recombines TRBV6-5 with TRBJ1-2; D is possibly TRBD1 (6 bases). The V end was cut by 6 bases, the J end by 5 bases, with 16 bases between. There are 14 residues in the CDR3. Germline lookup yields CDR1 MNHEY and CDR2 SVGAGI. CDR3 sequence (DNA): TGTGCCAGCAGCTTAGGACAGCTTAGTTATGGCTACACCTTC. Translating it yields CASSLGQLSYGYTF.

The sample holds a few counts of this clonotype. The gene calls are TRBV6-2 or TRBV6-3 and TRBJ2-5; unclear D gene. This CDR3 has 12 amino acids. V lost 7 bases and J lost 5, with 11 bases in between. CDR1 and CDR2 (germline): MNHEY, SVGEGT. The CDR3: CASNTVAETQYF. As DNA, the CDR3 is TGTGCCAGCAATACCGTCGCGGAGACCCAGTACTTC.

The chain couples TRBV3-1 to TRBJ2-7; possibly TRBD1 for D (6 bases). The germline CDR1 and CDR2 sequences are LGHDT and YNNKEL (reference sequence). The CDR3 has 13 amino acids. V gave up 5 bases and J gave up 6 bases, with 14 bases separating them. The CDR3 sequence is CASSTGTRTEQYF. The CDR3 region has the DNA TGTGCCAGCAGCACCGGGACACGGACCGAGCAGTACTTC.

This chain joins TRBV21-1 and TRBJ1-1; TRBD1, the D gene given by the table, was not confirmed from the DNA. TRBV21-1 is flagged as a pseudogene. The CDR3 has 14 residues. In DNA, the CDR3 is TGTGCCAGCAGCACCGGACAGGGCGACGCTGAAGCTTTCTTT. It yields the protein CASSTGQGDAEAFF.

CDR3 amino acids: CASSSLAWAGQNSYEQYF. The CDR3 coding sequence is TGTGCCAGCAGTTCCCTCGCCTGGGCGGGACAGAACTCCTACGAGCAGTACTTC. The chain employs TRBV12-3 or TRBV12-4 and TRBJ2-7; weak D call: TRBD1 (7 bases). The CDR3 contains 18 residues. The V and J ends lost 4 bases and 0 bases respectively, with 22 bases between them.

This clonotype was observed a handful of times. V usage is TRBV4-1 and J usage is TRBJ2-3; the D is unclear. The CDR3 consists of 14 residues. Germline V gene lookup returns CDR1 MGHRA and CDR2 YSYEKL. The V end was cut by 0 bases, the J end by 8 bases, with 12 bases between. The CDR3 DNA is TGCGCCAGCAGCCAAGAGAGATCACTGTCTACGCAGTATTTT. Translated: CASSQERSLSTQYF.

V is TRBV7-9 and J is TRBJ2-1; 8 bases agree with TRBD2. With 5 bases clipped from V and 0 bases from J, the junction kept 6 bases outside the gene matches. CDR3 length: 16 residues. Germline V gene data show CDR1 as SEHNR and CDR2 as FQNEAQ (reference sequence). The chain's CDR3 is CASSPRAGGSYNEQFF. The CDR3 nucleotides are TGTGCCAGCAGCCCCAGGGCGGGGGGCTCCTACAATGAGCAGTTCTTC.

The rearrangement uses TRBV4-1 and TRBJ2-2; a possible D gene is TRBD1 (6 bases). The CDR3 has 19 residues. Per germline, CDR1 MGHRA and CDR2 YSYEKL. V was shortened by 3 bases and J by 6 bases, with 26 bases between the two germline ends. CDR3 nucleotide sequence: TGCGCCAGCAGCCACAAACTAGGGGGACAAGGCTCACGATCCGGGGAGCTGTTTTTT. This codes for CASSHKLGGQGSRSGELFF.